This is a list of T cell receptor beta chains from one sample in a study of PD-1 blockade in classical Hodgkin lymphoma. The table came from immunoSEQ multiplex PCR; TCRdb's copy has only in-frame clones and leaves some out. The data hold over 85,000 clones, with approximately 90% observed a single time. Sequenced material: peripheral blood mononuclear cells (PBMCs), taken before the fourth cycle of nivolumab. These receptors came from a human donor with classical Hodgkin lymphoma. Both conserved end residues are part of each CDR3. A D gene is named only where the DNA matches it firmly. Rows may omit the clone size; those that give it use once, few, many or a size class.

DNA,CDR3,V,D,J,size
TGTGCCAGCAGTCGGGGAAGAAAGGGCTACACCTTC,CASSRGRKGYTF,TRBV6-5,.,TRBJ1-2,.
TGTGCCAGCAGTGAATCCGGGGGGACAGGGTTGTTCCACTTT,CASSESGGTGLFHF,TRBV25-1,TRBD1,TRBJ1-6,.
TGTGCCAGCAGCCAAAATAGACTAACAGAGAGACTACGGGAGCAGTACTTC,CASSQNRLTERLREQYF,TRBV4-2,.,TRBJ2-7,.
TGTGCCAGTAGTATTGGGACACTATATCAGCCCCAGCATTTT,CASSIGTLYQPQHF,TRBV19,.,TRBJ1-5,.
TGTGCCGTAGAGGTGGGCAGGGGATATCAGCCCCAGCATTTT,CAVEVGRGYQPQHF,TRBV28,.,TRBJ1-5,.
TGTGCCACCAACGCGGACAGGGCAACGAACACCGGGGAGCTGTTTTTT,CATNADRATNTGELFF,TRBV15,TRBD1,TRBJ2-2,.
TGTGCCAGCAGTTGGGGATTGACCTACGAGCAGTACTTC,CASSWGLTYEQYF,TRBV6-5,.,TRBJ2-7,.
TGCGCCAGCAGTGAGTCAGGCGCAGGGTACACAGATACGCAGTATTTT,CASSESGAGYTDTQYF,TRBV10-1,.,TRBJ2-3,.
TGTGCCAGTAGTATGACAAGGAACACTGAAGCTTTCTTT,CASSMTRNTEAFF,TRBV19,.,TRBJ1-1,once
TGTGCCAGTAGTTTCCTGGGACAGGGGAGCCACGAGCAGTACTTC,CASSFLGQGSHEQYF,TRBV19,TRBD1,TRBJ2-7,.
TGTGCCAGCAGCTTAGCAGGGAATCGGGATGAAAAACTGTTTTTT,CASSLAGNRDEKLFF,TRBV7-9,.,TRBJ1-4,.
TGTGCCAGCAGTTTATCTTTTCCCGGGACTTCAAGCAATCAGCCCCAGCATTTT,CASSLSFPGTSSNQPQHF,TRBV28,.,TRBJ1-5,.
TGTGCCAGCAGTTATCGTACAGGGGATTACGGCTACACCTTC,CASSYRTGDYGYTF,TRBV6-6,TRBD1,TRBJ1-2,.
TGCAGTGCTAGAGCACAGTACGAGCAGTACTTC,CSARAQYEQYF,TRBV20-1,.,TRBJ2-7,.
TGTGCCAGCAGGAGGGATCTGGTCGTCAATGAGCAGTTCTTC,CASRRDLVVNEQFF,TRBV6-1,.,TRBJ2-1,.
TGCGCCAGCAGCTTGGGTTCGGGACAGACCTACGAGCAGTACTTC,CASSLGSGQTYEQYF,TRBV5-1,TRBD1,TRBJ2-7,once
TGTGCCAGCAGCTTAGCGCATCTAGGGCAGGGAAAAGGACGCGACACTGAAGCTTTCTTT,CASSLAHLGQGKGRDTEAFF,TRBV7-2,.,TRBJ1-1,.
TGTGCCAGCAGCTACGACACAATCAATCAGCCCCAGCATTTT,CASSYDTINQPQHF,TRBV7-9,.,TRBJ1-5,.
TGCAGCGTTGTACCCCGCGGACAGCTCTTGAACACTGAAGCTTTCTTT,CSVVPRGQLLNTEAFF,TRBV29-1,.,TRBJ1-1,once
TGTGCCAGCAGCTTGGGGATACCCCCGCAGTATTTT,CASSLGIPPQYF,TRBV5-4,.,TRBJ2-3,.
TGTGCCAGCAGCTTCGTAGGACAGGTGGGCGAGCAGTACTTC,CASSFVGQVGEQYF,TRBV7-8,TRBD1,TRBJ2-7,.
TGTGCCATCAGTGAAGGCAGTTCCTACGAGCAGTACTTC,CAISEGSSYEQYF,TRBV10-3,.,TRBJ2-7,.
TGTGCCTGGAGTAGGGGCCCCTCTGGAAACACCATATATTTT,CAWSRGPSGNTIYF,TRBV30,.,TRBJ1-3,.
TGTGCCAGCAGCCCCTGGAGGCGTACCCAAGAGACCCAGTACTTC,CASSPWRRTQETQYF,TRBV5-5,.,TRBJ2-5,.
TGTGCCAGCAGCGCCAAGGGACCGAGGGGTGAAGCTTTCTTT,CASSAKGPRGEAFF,TRBV9,.,TRBJ1-1,.
TGTGCCAGCAGCTTAGTCGCGTCGACAGGGAAAATCTACGAGCAGTACTTC,CASSLVASTGKIYEQYF,TRBV7-6,TRBD1,TRBJ2-7,.
TGTGCCAGTAGTTCCTCAGGCTATCGCAATGAAAAACTGTTTTTT,CASSSSGYRNEKLFF,TRBV19,.,TRBJ1-4,.
TGTGCCAGCAGCTTAAGGGAGGGGAATTCACCCCTCCACTTT,CASSLREGNSPLHF,TRBV7-9,.,TRBJ1-6,.
TGTGCCAGCAGTTACCGGACTAGCGGGAGGCAAGAGACCCAGTACTTC,CASSYRTSGRQETQYF,TRBV6-5,TRBD2,TRBJ2-5,.
TGTGCCAGCAGCTTAGGGGACCGAAGCACAGATACGCAGTATTTT,CASSLGDRSTDTQYF,TRBV11-3,.,TRBJ2-3,.
TGTGCTAGTGGTTTGGGGGTGAACACTGAAGCTTTCTTT,CASGLGVNTEAFF,TRBV12-5,.,TRBJ1-1,.
TGTGCCAACCTGAGACTACCCCTCAATGAGCAGTTCTTC,CANLRLPLNEQFF,TRBV28,.,TRBJ2-1,.